The rows below give T cell receptor beta chains drawn from one sample of a study of cytomegalovirus exposure and HLA in healthy donors. Measured with immunoSEQ multiplex PCR; TCRdb has only the in-frame clones, and not every one. This sample has about 280,000 clones, with over 75% found just once. Sample: PBMCs. These receptor sequences come from a woman between 18 and 29 years old in good health and CMV-seronegative. Both conserved end residues are part of each CDR3. The D gene is left open where the match is weak. Clone size appears in some rows only: once, few, many, or a class for an expanded clone.

D gene: NA
clone size: NA
V gene: TRBV15
J gene: TRBJ2-4
CDR3 DNA: TGTGCCACCAGCAGTCCCTCCGGGAACAGTCGATACATTCAGTACTTC
CDR3 protein: CATSSPSGNSRYIQYF

D gene: TRBD2
clone size: NA
V gene: TRBV5-6
J gene: TRBJ2-7
CDR3 DNA: TGTGCCAGCAGTTACAAGACTAGCGGGTACTCCTACGAGCAGTACTTC
CDR3 protein: CASSYKTSGYSYEQYF

D gene: NA
clone size: few
V gene: TRBV6-1
J gene: TRBJ1-2
CDR3 DNA: TGTGCCAGCAGTGAAGGGATTGGCAGGGGTAACCATGGCTACACCTTC
CDR3 protein: CASSEGIGRGNHGYTF

D gene: TRBD2
clone size: NA
V gene: TRBV27
J gene: TRBJ2-7
CDR3 DNA: TGTGCCAGCAGTTTATGGGGAGCGGGAGTGGGCGAGCAGTACTTC
CDR3 protein: CASSLWGAGVGEQYF

D gene: NA
clone size: NA
V gene: TRBV7-3
J gene: TRBJ2-3
CDR3 DNA: TGTGCCAGCAGCTTAATAAGTGGACTGAGCACAGATACGCAGTATTTT
CDR3 protein: CASSLISGLSTDTQYF

D gene: NA
clone size: NA
V gene: TRBV6-1
J gene: TRBJ2-7
CDR3 DNA: TGTGCCAGCAGTACCATGACAGCTACTGGATACGAGCAGTACTTC
CDR3 protein: CASSTMTATGYEQYF

D gene: TRBD1
clone size: NA
V gene: TRBV6-1
J gene: TRBJ2-2
CDR3 DNA: TGTGCCAGCAGTGTCGACAGGGGGCGCACCGGGGAGCTGTTTTTT
CDR3 protein: CASSVDRGRTGELFF

D gene: TRBD1
clone size: NA
V gene: TRBV11-2
J gene: TRBJ1-1
CDR3 DNA: TGTGCCAGCAGATGGTACCCCGACAGGGGATCGGGCACTGAAGCTTTCTTT
CDR3 protein: CASRWYPDRGSGTEAFF

D gene: NA
clone size: NA
V gene: TRBV27
J gene: TRBJ1-1
CDR3 DNA: TGTGCCAGCAGTGCGACAGAGAACACTGAAGCTTTCTTT
CDR3 protein: CASSATENTEAFF

D gene: TRBD1
clone size: NA
V gene: TRBV5-1
J gene: TRBJ1-1
CDR3 DNA: TGCGCCAGCAGCTTGGCAATTCAAGGACAGGGGTGGCGAATAATGAACACTGAAGCTTTCTTT
CDR3 protein: CASSLAIQGQGWRIMNTEAFF

D gene: NA
clone size: NA
V gene: TRBV28
J gene: TRBJ2-3
CDR3 DNA: TGTGCCAGCTCGGTCTCATCAGATACGCAGTATTTT
CDR3 protein: CASSVSSDTQYF

D gene: TRBD2
clone size: once
V gene: TRBV5-1
J gene: TRBJ2-2
CDR3 DNA: TGCGCCAGCAGCGCCGGGACTAGCTTTGGAGGGGAGCTGTTTTTT
CDR3 protein: CASSAGTSFGGELFF

D gene: NA
clone size: NA
V gene: TRBV11-2
J gene: TRBJ1-5
CDR3 DNA: TGTGCCAGCAGCTTAGGGGTTGGAGGCCCCGGGCCCCAGCATTTT
CDR3 protein: CASSLGVGGPGPQHF

D gene: NA
clone size: NA
V gene: TRBV28
J gene: TRBJ1-2
CDR3 DNA: TGTGCCAGCAGTTTGAGGGCACAGGGTAGGGGCTACACCTTC
CDR3 protein: CASSLRAQGRGYTF

D gene: TRBD2
clone size: few
V gene: TRBV5-1
J gene: TRBJ2-7
CDR3 DNA: TGCGCCAGCAGCTTCGGAGCGGGAGGGCCATCCTACGAGCAGTACTTC
CDR3 protein: CASSFGAGGPSYEQYF

D gene: NA
clone size: NA
V gene: TRBV19
J gene: TRBJ1-1
CDR3 DNA: TGTGCCAGTAGTATCGGCGGGATTGAAGCTTTCTTT
CDR3 protein: CASSIGGIEAFF

D gene: TRBD1
clone size: NA
V gene: TRBV5-1
J gene: TRBJ2-3
CDR3 DNA: TGCGCCAGCATGACAGGGACCTTCACAGATACGCAGTATTTT
CDR3 protein: CASMTGTFTDTQYF

D gene: NA
clone size: NA
V gene: TRBV10-1
J gene: TRBJ2-2
CDR3 DNA: TGCGCCACCAAATCGAACACCGGGGAGCTGTTTTTT
CDR3 protein: CATKSNTGELFF

D gene: NA
clone size: NA
V gene: TRBV6-5
J gene: TRBJ1-2
CDR3 DNA: TGTGCCAGCAGTTACTCCCCAGCTAACTATGGCTACACCTTC
CDR3 protein: CASSYSPANYGYTF

D gene: NA
clone size: NA
V gene: TRBV28
J gene: TRBJ1-4
CDR3 DNA: TGTGCCAGCAGTTTACGTCTGTATGAAAAACTGTTTTTT
CDR3 protein: CASSLRLYEKLFF

D gene: TRBD2
clone size: NA
V gene: TRBV5-6
J gene: TRBJ2-7
CDR3 DNA: TGTGCCAGCAGCTCAGATAGCGGGAGGGCCGACGAGCAGTACTTC
CDR3 protein: CASSSDSGRADEQYF

D gene: NA
clone size: NA
V gene: TRBV5-4
J gene: TRBJ2-1
CDR3 DNA: TGTGCCAGCAGCTTGATTGGGGGCGGAGCCGGAAATGAGCAGTTCTTC
CDR3 protein: CASSLIGGGAGNEQFF

D gene: NA
clone size: NA
V gene: TRBV6-1
J gene: TRBJ1-4
CDR3 DNA: TGTGCCAGCAGTGAACACAACCCTGCAACTAATGAAAAACTGTTTTTT
CDR3 protein: CASSEHNPATNEKLFF